Reported below is one TCR beta chain. Antigen: not known. This entry is derived from a study of T cell responses to AZD1222 COVID-19 vaccine. Study findings and constraints: Baseline seropositivity occurred in only a handful of AZD1222 recipients. Most donors were white British and more were female, and clonal diversity was possibly underestimated. Spike-specific TCR breadth rose after two AZD1222 doses, and depth rose as well. Repertoire sampling was restricted to post-peak T cell response timepoints.

This CDR3 region has 17 residues. Germline V gives CDR1 SGHVS, CDR2 FQNEAQ. V was clipped by 1 base and J by 1 base, with 13 bases between them. Sequencing was performed with immunoSEQ multiplex PCR; in TCRdb, only in-frame clones are kept and a portion is missing. Of around 120,000 clones listed, approximately 94% are singletons. This clonotype was obtained from an adult who received the AZD1222 COVID-19 vaccine. The sample consisted of peripheral blood, taken 28 days after the second AZD1222 dose. The rearrangement joins TRBV7-8 to TRBJ2-2; D possibly matches TRBD1 or TRBD2 (5 bases each). The CDR3 DNA reads as TGTGCCAGCAGCTTAGAGGGGACGGCGTGGAACACCGGGGAGCTGTTTTTT. Its protein product is CASSLEGTAWNTGELFF.